The source of this T cell receptor (beta chain) is a study of shared clonotypes between healthy human individuals. V dropped 0 bases and J dropped 1 base, with 12 bases sitting between them. CDR3 length equals 16 residues. CDR1 is MGHRA and CDR2 is YSYEKL in the germline V gene. Some clones are missing from TCRdb's copy, which holds only in-frame ones; the method was immunoSEQ multiplex PCR. The sample records 550,000 to 800,000 clones, 80% to 95% being singletons. This TCR was recovered from a man aged 18 to 30 in good health. Some clones in this sample may be carry-over from other donors' samples. Sequencing was carried out using memory CD8+ T cells from PBMCs. Documented subset: CD45RO+ cells pooled with CCR7-negative TemRA cells. The rearrangement links TRBV4-1 to TRBJ1-1, with D uncertain. The CDR3 here is CASSQDRASWNTEAFF. CDR3 DNA sequence: TGCGCCAGCAGCCAAGATCGGGCCTCGTGGAACACTGAAGCTTTCTTT.